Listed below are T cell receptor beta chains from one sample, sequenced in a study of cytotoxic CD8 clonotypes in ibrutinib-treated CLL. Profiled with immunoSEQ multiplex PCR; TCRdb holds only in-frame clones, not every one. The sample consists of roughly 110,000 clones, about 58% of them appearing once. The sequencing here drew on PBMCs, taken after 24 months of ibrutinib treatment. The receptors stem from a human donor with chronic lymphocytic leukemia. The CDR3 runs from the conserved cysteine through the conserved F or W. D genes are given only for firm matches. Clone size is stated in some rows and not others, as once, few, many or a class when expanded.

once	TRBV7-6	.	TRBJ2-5	CASSLAYGGRETQYF	TGTGCCAGCAGCTTAGCTTACGGGGGACGAGAGACCCAGTACTTC
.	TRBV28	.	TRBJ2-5	CASGDLRETQYF	TGTGCCAGCGGCGACTTACGAGAGACCCAGTACTTC
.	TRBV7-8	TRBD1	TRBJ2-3	CASSRRQGRTDTQYF	TGTGCCAGCAGCCGAAGACAGGGTCGCACAGATACGCAGTATTTT
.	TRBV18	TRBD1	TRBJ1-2	CASSPGQGYYGYTF	TGTGCCAGCTCACCTGGACAGGGGTACTATGGCTACACCTTC
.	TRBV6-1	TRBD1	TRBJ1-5	CASSDRGYSNQPQHF	TGTGCCAGCAGCGACAGGGGTTATAGCAATCAGCCCCAGCATTTT
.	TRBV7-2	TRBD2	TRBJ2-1	CASSTAGGEQFF	TGTGCCAGCTCAACAGCGGGGGGTGAGCAGTTCTTC
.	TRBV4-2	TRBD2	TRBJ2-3	CASSQERGDYTDTQYF	TGTGCCAGCAGCCAAGAACGGGGGGACTACACAGATACGCAGTATTTT
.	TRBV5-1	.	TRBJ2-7	CASSEQGLSYEQYF	TGCGCCAGCAGCGAACAGGGACTTTCCTACGAGCAGTACTTC
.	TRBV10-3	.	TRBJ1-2	CAITSGNYGYTF	TGTGCCATCACCAGTGGGAACTATGGCTACACCTTC
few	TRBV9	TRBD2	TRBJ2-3	CASSPRGASTDTQYF	TGTGCCAGCAGCCCGCGGGGGGCAAGCACAGATACGCAGTATTTT
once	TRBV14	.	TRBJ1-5	CARKLRIAQHF	TGTGCCAGGAAACTAAGGATAGCCCAGCATTTT
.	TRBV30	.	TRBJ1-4	CAWSRSMVATNEKLFF	TGTGCCTGGAGCCGGTCGATGGTCGCAACTAATGAAAAACTGTTTTTT
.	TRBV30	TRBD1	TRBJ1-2	CALRTGGVGGYTF	TGTGCCCTCCGGACAGGGGGTGTAGGCGGCTACACCTTC
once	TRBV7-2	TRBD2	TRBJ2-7	CASSLRGGGAHEQYF	TGTGCCAGCAGCTTAAGAGGCGGGGGGGCCCACGAGCAGTACTTC